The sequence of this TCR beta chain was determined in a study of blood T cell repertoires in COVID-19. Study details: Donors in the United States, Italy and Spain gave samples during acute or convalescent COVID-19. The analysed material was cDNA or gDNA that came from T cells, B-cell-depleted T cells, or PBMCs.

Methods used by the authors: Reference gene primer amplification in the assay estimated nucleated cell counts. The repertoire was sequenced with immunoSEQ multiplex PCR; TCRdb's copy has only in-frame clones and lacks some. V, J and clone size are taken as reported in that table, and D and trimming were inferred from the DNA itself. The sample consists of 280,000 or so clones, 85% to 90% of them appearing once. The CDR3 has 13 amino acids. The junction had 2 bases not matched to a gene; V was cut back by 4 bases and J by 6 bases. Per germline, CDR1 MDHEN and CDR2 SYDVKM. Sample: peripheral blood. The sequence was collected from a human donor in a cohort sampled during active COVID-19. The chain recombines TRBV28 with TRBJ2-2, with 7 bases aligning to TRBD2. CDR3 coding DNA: TGTGCCAGCAGTTGGGGGAGGGCCGGGGAGCTGTTTTTT. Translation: CASSWGRAGELFF.